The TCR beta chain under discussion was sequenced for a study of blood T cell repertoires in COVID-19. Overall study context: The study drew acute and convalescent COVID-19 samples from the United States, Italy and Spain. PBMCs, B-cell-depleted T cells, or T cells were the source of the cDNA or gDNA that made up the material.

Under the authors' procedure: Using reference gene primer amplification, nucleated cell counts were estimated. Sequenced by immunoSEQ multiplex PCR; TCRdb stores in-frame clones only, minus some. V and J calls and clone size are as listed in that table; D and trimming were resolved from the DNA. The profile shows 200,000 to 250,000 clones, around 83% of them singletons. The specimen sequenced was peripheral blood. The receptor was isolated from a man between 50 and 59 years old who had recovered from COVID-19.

CDR3 region: CASSLNGRSYNEQFF. As DNA, the CDR3 is TGTGCCAGCAGTTTAAACGGGAGGTCCTACAATGAGCAGTTCTTC. The rearrangement links TRBV27 to TRBJ2-1; 7 positions agree with TRBD2. The CDR3 runs 15 residues. Germline V gives CDR1 MNHEY, CDR2 SMNVEV (reference sequence). With 2 bases clipped from V and 1 base from J, the junction kept 2 bases outside the gene matches.